The clone carrying this T cell receptor beta chain was seen at least ten times. The sample belongs to a study of blood T cells in healthy people across ages. It was with a sample-barcoded 5' primer and a J-beta primer mix that a second PCR of roughly 7 to 12 cycles was run. TCRdb called the 5' RACE reads again in MiXCR, with one record for every CDR3 protein. The data show 600,000 to 850,000 distinct CDR3 sequences, with around 25% seen just once and under 9.5% held by the top ten. These data also formed part of another study, on T cells of mothers and their children.

The sample was blood. The receptor was isolated from a boy aged 5-17 years in good health.

The DNA of the CDR3 is TGCGCCAGCAGCTTGGGGGCAGGAGCCTACAATGAGCAGTTCTTC. The encoded protein is CASSLGAGAYNEQFF. V usage is TRBV5-1 and J usage is TRBJ2-1, with no clear D. CDR1 is SGHRS and CDR2 is YFSETQ in the germline V gene. The CDR3 sequence is 15 residues long. V dropped 0 bases and J dropped 2 bases, with 9 bases sitting between them.